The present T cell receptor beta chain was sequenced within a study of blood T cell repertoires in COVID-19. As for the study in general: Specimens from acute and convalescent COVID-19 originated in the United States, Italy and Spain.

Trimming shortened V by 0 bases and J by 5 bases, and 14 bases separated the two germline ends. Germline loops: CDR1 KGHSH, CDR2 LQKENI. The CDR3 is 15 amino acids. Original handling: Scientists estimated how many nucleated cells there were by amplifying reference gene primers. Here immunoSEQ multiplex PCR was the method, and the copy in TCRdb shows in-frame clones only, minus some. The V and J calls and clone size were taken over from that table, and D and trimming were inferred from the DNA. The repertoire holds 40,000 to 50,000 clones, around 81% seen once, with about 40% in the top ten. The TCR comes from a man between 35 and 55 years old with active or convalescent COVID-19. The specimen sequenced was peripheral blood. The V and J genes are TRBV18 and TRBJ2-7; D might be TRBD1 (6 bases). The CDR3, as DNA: TGTGCCAGCTCACCACCGAATTCAGGGGACAACGAGCAGTACTTC. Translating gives CASSPPNSGDNEQYF.